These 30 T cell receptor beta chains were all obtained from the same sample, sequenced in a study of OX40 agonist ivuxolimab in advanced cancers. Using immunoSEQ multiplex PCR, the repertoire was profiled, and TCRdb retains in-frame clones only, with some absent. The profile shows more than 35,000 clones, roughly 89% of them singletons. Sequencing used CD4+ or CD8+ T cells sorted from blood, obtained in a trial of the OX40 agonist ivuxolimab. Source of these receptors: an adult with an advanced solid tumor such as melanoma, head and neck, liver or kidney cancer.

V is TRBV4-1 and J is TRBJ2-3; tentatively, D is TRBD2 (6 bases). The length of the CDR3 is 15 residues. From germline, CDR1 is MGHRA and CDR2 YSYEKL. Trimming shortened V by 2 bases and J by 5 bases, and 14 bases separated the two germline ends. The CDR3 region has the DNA TGCGCCAGCAGCCAACTGGCGGGGCAGGGAGATACGCAGTATTTT. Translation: CASSQLAGQGDTQYF.

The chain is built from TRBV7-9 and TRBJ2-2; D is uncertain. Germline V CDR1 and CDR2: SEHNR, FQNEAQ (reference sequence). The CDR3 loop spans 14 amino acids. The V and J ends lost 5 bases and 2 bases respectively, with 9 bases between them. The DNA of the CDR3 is TGTGCCAGCAGCACCCGACGAAACACCGGGGAGCTGTTTTTT. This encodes CASSTRRNTGELFF.

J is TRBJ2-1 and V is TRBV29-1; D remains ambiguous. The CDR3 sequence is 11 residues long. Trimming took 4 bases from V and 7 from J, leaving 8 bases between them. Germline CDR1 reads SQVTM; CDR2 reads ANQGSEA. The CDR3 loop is CSVGSDNEQFF. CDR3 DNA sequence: TGCAGCGTTGGGTCCGATAATGAGCAGTTCTTC.

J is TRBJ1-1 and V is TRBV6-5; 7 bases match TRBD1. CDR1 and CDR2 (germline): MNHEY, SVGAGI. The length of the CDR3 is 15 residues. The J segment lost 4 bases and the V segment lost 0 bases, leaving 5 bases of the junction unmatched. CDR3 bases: TGTGCCAGCAGTTACTCGAGGCAGGGGGGCACTGAAGCTTTCTTT. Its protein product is CASSYSRQGGTEAFF.

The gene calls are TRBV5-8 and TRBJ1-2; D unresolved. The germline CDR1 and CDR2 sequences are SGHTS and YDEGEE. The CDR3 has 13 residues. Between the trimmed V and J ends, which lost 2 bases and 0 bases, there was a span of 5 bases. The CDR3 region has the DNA TGTGCCAGCAGCTTAGGTACTAACTATGGCTACACCTTC. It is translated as CASSLGTNYGYTF.

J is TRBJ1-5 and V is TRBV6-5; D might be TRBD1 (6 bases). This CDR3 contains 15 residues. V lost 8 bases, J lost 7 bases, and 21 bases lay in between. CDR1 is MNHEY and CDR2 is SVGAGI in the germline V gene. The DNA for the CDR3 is TGTGCCAGCTCAACCCGGGGGGGGGCCAGGCAGCCCCAGCATTTT. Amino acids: CASSTRGGARQPQHF.

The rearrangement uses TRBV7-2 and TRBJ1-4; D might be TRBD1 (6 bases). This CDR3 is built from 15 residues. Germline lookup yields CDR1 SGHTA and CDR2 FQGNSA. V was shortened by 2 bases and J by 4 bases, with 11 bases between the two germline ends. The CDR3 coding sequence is TGTGCCAGCAGCTTACAGGGGAGTTTTAATGAAAAACTGTTTTTT. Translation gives CASSLQGSFNEKLFF.

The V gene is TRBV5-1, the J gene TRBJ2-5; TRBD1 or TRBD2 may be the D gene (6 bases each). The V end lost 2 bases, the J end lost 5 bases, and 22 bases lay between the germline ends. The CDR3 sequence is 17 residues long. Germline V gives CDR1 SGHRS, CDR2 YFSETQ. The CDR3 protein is CASSFGGLQGGGETQYF. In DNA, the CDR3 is TGCGCCAGCAGCTTTGGCGGGTTACAGGGAGGTGGGGAGACCCAGTACTTC.

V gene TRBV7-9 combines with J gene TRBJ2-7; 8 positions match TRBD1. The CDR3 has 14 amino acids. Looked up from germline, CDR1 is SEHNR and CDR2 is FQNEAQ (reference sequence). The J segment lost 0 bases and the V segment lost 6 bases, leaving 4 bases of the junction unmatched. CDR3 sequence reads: CASRGTGYSYEQYF. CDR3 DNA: TGTGCCAGCAGGGGGACAGGATACTCCTACGAGCAGTACTTC.

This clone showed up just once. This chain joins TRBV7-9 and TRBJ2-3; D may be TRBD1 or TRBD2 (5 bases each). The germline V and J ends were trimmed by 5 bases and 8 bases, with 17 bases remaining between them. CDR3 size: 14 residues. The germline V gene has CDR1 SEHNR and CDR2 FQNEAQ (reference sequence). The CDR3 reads CASSAGSGGGTQYF. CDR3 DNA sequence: TGTGCCAGCAGCGCAGGGAGCGGTGGAGGTACGCAGTATTTT.

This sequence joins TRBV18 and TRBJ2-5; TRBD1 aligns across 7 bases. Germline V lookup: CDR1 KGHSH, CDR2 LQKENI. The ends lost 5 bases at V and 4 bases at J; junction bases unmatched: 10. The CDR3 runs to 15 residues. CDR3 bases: TGTGCCAGCTCATCAAATACAGGGGTACGAGAGACCCAGTACTTC. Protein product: CASSSNTGVRETQYF.

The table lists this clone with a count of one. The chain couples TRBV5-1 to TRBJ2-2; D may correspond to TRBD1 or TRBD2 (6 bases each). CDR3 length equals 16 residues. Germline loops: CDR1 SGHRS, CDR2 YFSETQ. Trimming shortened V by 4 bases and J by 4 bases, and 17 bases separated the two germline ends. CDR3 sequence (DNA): TGCGCCAGCAGCCGTAACCGGGGGCAAGGCACCGGGGAGCTGTTTTTT. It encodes CASSRNRGQGTGELFF.

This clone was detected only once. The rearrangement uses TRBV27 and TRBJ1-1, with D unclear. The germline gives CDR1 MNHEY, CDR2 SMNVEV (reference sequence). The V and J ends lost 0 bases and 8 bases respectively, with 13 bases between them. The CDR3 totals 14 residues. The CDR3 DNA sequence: TGTGCCAGCAGTTTATCGGTAGTGACCGTGGAAGCTTTCTTT. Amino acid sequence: CASSLSVVTVEAFF.

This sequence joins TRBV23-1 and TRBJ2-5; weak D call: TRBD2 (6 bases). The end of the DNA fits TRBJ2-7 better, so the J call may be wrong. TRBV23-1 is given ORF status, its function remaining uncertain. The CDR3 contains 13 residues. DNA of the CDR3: TGCGCCAGGGAGGGCAGGGATAGGTCCGAGCAGTACTTC. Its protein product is CAREGRDRSEQYF.

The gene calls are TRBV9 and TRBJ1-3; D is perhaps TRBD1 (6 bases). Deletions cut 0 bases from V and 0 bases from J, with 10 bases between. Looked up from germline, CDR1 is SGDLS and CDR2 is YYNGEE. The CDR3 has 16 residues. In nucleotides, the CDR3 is TGTGCCAGCAGCGTAGGGCCAGGGGACTCTGGAAACACCATATATTTT. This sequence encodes CASSVGPGDSGNTIYF.

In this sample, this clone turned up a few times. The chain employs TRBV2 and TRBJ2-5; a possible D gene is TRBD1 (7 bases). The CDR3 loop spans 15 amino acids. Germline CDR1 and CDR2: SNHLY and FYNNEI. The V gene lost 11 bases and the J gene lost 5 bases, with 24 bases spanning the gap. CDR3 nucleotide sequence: TGTGCCGGAGATGGGGGCCTGACAGGGAGGGAGACCCAGTACTTC. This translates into CAGDGGLTGRETQYF.

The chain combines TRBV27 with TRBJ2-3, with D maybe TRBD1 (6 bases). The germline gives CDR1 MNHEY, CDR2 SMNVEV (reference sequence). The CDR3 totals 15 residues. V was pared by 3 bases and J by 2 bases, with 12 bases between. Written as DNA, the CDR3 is TGTGCCAGCAGTTTGCCCGGACAGTCCACAGATACGCAGTATTTT. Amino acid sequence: CASSLPGQSTDTQYF.

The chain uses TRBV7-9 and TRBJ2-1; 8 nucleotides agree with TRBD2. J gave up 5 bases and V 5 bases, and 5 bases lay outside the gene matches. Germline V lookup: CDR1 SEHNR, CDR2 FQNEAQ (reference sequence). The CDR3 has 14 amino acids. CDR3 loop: CASSTTSGNNEQFF. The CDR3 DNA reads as TGTGCCAGCAGCACAACTAGCGGAAACAATGAGCAGTTCTTC.

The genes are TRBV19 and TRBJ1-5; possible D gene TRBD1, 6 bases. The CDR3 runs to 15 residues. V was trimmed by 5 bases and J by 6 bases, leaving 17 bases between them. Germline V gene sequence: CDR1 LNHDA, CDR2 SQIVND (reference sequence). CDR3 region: CASSSPGGAGQPQHF. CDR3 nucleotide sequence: TGTGCCAGTAGTTCCCCCGGGGGGGCTGGTCAGCCCCAGCATTTT.

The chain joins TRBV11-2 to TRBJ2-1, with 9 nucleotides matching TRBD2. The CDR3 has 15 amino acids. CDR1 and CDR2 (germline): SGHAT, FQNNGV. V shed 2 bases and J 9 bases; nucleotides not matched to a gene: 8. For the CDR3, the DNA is TGTGCCAGCAGCTTACGAGCGGGGGGATTAGGTGAGCAGTTCTTC. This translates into CASSLRAGGLGEQFF.

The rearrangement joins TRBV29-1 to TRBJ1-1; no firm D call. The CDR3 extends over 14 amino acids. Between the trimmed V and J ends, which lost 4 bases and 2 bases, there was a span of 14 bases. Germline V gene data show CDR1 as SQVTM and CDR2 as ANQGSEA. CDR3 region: CSVGLMATNTEAFF. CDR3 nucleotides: TGCAGCGTTGGCTTGATGGCAACCAACACTGAAGCTTTCTTT.

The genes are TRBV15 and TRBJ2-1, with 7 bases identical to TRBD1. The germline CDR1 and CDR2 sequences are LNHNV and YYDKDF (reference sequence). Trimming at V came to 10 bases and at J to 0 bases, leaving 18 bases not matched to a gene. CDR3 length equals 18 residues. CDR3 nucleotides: TGTGCCATCTCGGTTGAGGGGGCCCTATTGCGCTCCTACAATGAGCAGTTCTTC. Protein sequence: CAISVEGALLRSYNEQFF.

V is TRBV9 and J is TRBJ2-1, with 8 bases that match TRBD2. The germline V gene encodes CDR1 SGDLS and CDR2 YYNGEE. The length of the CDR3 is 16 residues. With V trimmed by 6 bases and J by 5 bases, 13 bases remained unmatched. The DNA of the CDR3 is TGTGCCAGCACCCGAGAACTGGCGGGGGGAAACAATGAGCAGTTCTTC. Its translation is CASTRELAGGNNEQFF.

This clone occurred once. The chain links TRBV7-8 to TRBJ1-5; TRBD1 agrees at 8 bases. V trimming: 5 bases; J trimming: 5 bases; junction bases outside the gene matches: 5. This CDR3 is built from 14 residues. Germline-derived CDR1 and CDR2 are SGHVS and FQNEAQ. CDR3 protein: CASSLGQGYQPQHF. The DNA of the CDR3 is TGTGCCAGCAGCCTCGGACAGGGCTATCAGCCCCAGCATTTT.

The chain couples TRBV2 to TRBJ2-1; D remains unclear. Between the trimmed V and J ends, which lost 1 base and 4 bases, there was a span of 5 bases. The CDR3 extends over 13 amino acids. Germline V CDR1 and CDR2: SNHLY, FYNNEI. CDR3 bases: TGTGCCAGCAGTGAAGAAGCGTACAATGAGCAGTTCTTC. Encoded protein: CASSEEAYNEQFF.

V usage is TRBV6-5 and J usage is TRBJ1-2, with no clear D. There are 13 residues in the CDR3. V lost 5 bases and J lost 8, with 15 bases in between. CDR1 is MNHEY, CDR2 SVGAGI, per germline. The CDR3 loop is CASSPDSIRGYTF. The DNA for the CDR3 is TGTGCCAGCAGTCCCGACTCAATAAGGGGCTACACCTTC.

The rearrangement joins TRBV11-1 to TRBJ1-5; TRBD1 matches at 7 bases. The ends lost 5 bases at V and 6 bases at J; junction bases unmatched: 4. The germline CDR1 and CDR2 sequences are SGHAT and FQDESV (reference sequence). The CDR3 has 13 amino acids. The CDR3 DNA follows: TGTGCCAGCAGCCTCGACAGGGCTCAGCCCCAGCATTTT. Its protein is CASSLDRAQPQHF.

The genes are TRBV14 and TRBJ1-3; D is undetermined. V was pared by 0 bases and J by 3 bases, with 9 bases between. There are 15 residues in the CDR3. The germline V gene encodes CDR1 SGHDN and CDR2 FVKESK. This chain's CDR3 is CASSQEYGVGNTIYF. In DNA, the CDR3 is TGTGCCAGCAGCCAAGAATATGGAGTTGGAAACACCATATATTTT.

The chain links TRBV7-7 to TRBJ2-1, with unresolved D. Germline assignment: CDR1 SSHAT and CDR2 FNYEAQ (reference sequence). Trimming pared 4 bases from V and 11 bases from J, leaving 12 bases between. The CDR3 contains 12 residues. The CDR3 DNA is TGTGCCAGCAGCTCCTCCGGGTCCCAGCAGTTCTTC. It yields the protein CASSSSGSQQFF.

In DNA, the CDR3 is TGTGCCAGCAGCTTATTTTCCGATGGGGCACCCACAGATACGCAGTATTTT. Amino acids: CASSLFSDGAPTDTQYF. V gene TRBV7-3 combines with J gene TRBJ2-3; maybe TRBD1 (5 bases). The germline V gene has CDR1 SGHTA and CDR2 FQGTGA. The CDR3 covers 17 residues. V lost 2 bases and J lost 2, with 17 bases in between.